Listed below are T cell receptor beta chains from one sample, sequenced in a study of cytomegalovirus exposure and HLA in healthy donors. The method was immunoSEQ multiplex PCR; TCRdb's version includes in-frame clones alone and lacks a portion of them. Of about 150,000 clones in the sample, 55% to 75% were seen once. The sequenced sample consisted of PBMCs. The receptors originated from an older woman in good health and CMV-seropositive. Both conserved end residues are part of each CDR3.

j_call v_call cdr3_aa
TRBJ2-4 TRBV7-9 CASQGGWGDIQYF
TRBJ1-2 TRBV4-3 CASSPDVRGLGYTF
TRBJ1-1 TRBV2 CASSERGRTEAFF
TRBJ2-1 TRBV27 CASSTPRLAGVDEQFF
TRBJ2-3 TRBV30 CAWSVLRTSGRTDTQYF
TRBJ2-1 TRBV5-6 CASSTRTGSDEQFF
TRBJ2-7 TRBV5-4 CASSPGTSGYEQYF
TRBJ1-5 TRBV6-1 CASGGRVRGNQPQHF
TRBJ2-4 TRBV21-1 CASSHNSPAKNIQYF
TRBJ2-5 TRBV7-2 CASSLGRGPETQYF
TRBJ2-7 TRBV11-2 CASSRRDRGPYEQYF
TRBJ1-5 TRBV19 CASSRRGTGDQPQHF
TRBJ2-7 TRBV6-1 CASTRGAHSYEQYF
TRBJ2-7 TRBV5-6 CASSILTRSPYEQYF
TRBJ2-5 TRBV7-7 CASSLGGGETQYF
TRBJ1-4 TRBV29-1 CSAGTSSEKLFF
TRBJ2-1 TRBV29-1 CSVDRDNRNEQFF
TRBJ2-5 TRBV7-3 CASSSRQGAGETQYF
TRBJ2-7 TRBV27 CASITGISYEQYF
TRBJ2-1 TRBV9 CASSVTSDPYNEQFF
TRBJ1-1 TRBV28 CASSFMGTETFF
TRBJ2-1 TRBV4-3 CASSQESADLYNEQFF
TRBJ1-5 TRBV5-4 CASSLAGGNQPQHF
TRBJ2-3 TRBV10-3 CATAIAGGDTQYF
- TRBV7-7 CASSLGELYEQYF
TRBJ2-4 TRBV4-2 CASSQDGGGPAGIQYF
TRBJ1-1 TRBV19 CASSISTGRMTEAFF
TRBJ2-7 TRBV7-2 CASSSTPGYYEQYF